Included here is one T cell receptor beta chain sequence, with context. These data belong to a study of T cell responses to AZD1222 COVID-19 vaccine. Assay used: immunoSEQ multiplex PCR; TCRdb lists only in-frame clones, some missing. The sample carries about 100,000 clones, around nine tenths recorded once. The CDR3 sequence is 13 residues long. Trimming removed 0 bases at V and 2 bases at J, with 4 bases between. The germline CDR1 and CDR2 sequences are SGHVS and FQNEAQ. The clonotype originates from an adult in good health. The genes are TRBV7-8 and TRBJ1-1; no reliable D call. The sequencing here drew on peripheral blood, taken on day 0 of AZD1222 vaccination. The CDR3, as DNA: TGTGCCAGCAGCTTAGCCCGAAACACTGAAGCTTTCTTT. It is translated as CASSLARNTEAFF.